This TCR beta chain comes out of a study of identical twins. Study-wide results and limits: Findings depended on cross-sectional statistics rather than tracking the same donors. In cord blood, abundant beta clonotypes had fewer insertions; memory showed no trend.

V dropped 5 bases and J dropped 9 bases, with 23 bases sitting between them. CDR3 length: 14 amino acids. The germline CDR1 and CDR2 sequences are DFQATT and SNEGSKA (reference sequence). MiXCR was run by TCRdb on the 5' RACE reads, yielding one entry per CDR3 protein. The sample carries roughly 720,000 distinct CDR3 sequences, 18% recorded once. Details on this clonotype: What it binds is unknown.

These same records also appear under a second study, on T cells expressing NK-cell markers. That work states: Whether expanded NKG2C+ T cell clones were HCMV-specific remained unclear.

This sequence was found in a young woman in good health. Sequenced input: PBMCs. This chain links TRBV20-1 with TRBJ2-7; a weak D match, TRBD2 (6 bases). This CDR3 is CSASRDPLSGGQYF. CDR3 coding DNA: TGCAGTGCTTCGCGGGACCCCCTTTCCGGGGGGCAGTACTTC.